This entry lists 16 T cell receptor beta chains sequenced from one sample in a study of T cells in localized non-small cell lung cancer. Assay used: immunoSEQ multiplex PCR; TCRdb lists only in-frame clones, some missing. The sample yields 23,000 or so clones, roughly nine tenths seen once. Sequences were derived from peripheral blood, sampled before any cancer treatment. The receptors shown here come from a man aged 40-75 years with stage I squamous cell lung carcinoma.

The chain is built from TRBV27 and TRBJ1-2, with 7 bases aligning to TRBD1. The CDR3 covers 18 residues. In germline, CDR1 is MNHEY, CDR2 SMNVEV (reference sequence). V lost 3 bases, J lost 2 bases, and 15 bases stayed unmatched. CDR3 in DNA: TGTGCCAGCAGTTTCTCATTTCCCTCGGGACAGCTCAACTATGGCTACACCTTC. This encodes CASSFSFPSGQLNYGYTF.

The chain carries TRBV2 and TRBJ2-3; D is possibly TRBD2 (6 bases). With 8 bases removed from V and 4 bases from J, the gap between germline ends came to 10 bases. The CDR3 sequence is 12 residues long. Looked up from germline, CDR1 is SNHLY and CDR2 is FYNNEI. The CDR3 DNA reads as TGTGCCAGCGTCGGGGGTCCAGATACGCAGTATTTT. It yields the protein CASVGGPDTQYF.

V is TRBV6-5 and J is TRBJ2-3, with TRBD2 matching over 8 bases. There are 16 residues in the CDR3. Per germline, CDR1 MNHEY and CDR2 SVGAGI. The V segment lost 2 bases and the J segment 0 bases; nucleotides outside the gene matches: 4. The CDR3 protein is CASSYAGGSSTDTQYF. The CDR3, as DNA: TGTGCCAGCAGTTACGCGGGGGGCTCGAGCACAGATACGCAGTATTTT.

This rearrangement joins TRBV9 to TRBJ2-7; 8 bases align to TRBD2. Germline-derived CDR1 and CDR2 are SGDLS and YYNGEE. Germline trimming cut 3 bases from V and 3 bases from J; bases unmatched to any gene: 8. This CDR3 has 15 residues. The CDR3 DNA reads as TGTGCCAGCAGCGCGGGGGGGATGAGAGGCTACGAGCAGTACTTC. As protein: CASSAGGMRGYEQYF.

The chain employs TRBV5-1 and TRBJ2-1, with 11 bases aligning to TRBD2. V was pared by 5 bases and J by 4 bases, with 11 bases of the junction left unmatched. Germline CDR1 SGHRS, CDR2 YFSETQ. The CDR3 spans 17 residues. CDR3 protein: CASSLEPLAGGYNEQFF. CDR3 coding DNA: TGCGCCAGCAGTCTGGAACCCCTAGCGGGGGGTTACAATGAGCAGTTCTTC.

This chain links TRBV29-1 with TRBJ2-7; 7 bases align to TRBD1. This CDR3 is 13 amino acids long. The junction had 13 bases not matched to a gene; V was cut back by 6 bases and J by 8 bases. Germline V gene data show CDR1 as SQVTM and CDR2 as ANQGSEA. CDR3 in DNA: TGCAGCGTCTTTTATACCGACAGGGACCAGCAGTACTTC. Protein: CSVFYTDRDQQYF.

The rearrangement links TRBV6-6 to TRBJ2-7; tentatively, D is TRBD1 (6 bases). In germline, CDR1 is MNHNY, CDR2 SVGAGI (reference sequence). This CDR3 region has 15 residues. V lost 6 bases and J lost 6, with 21 bases in between. The CDR3 coding sequence is TGTGCCAGCAGCCGAGGTAGGGGGATATTAGGCGAGCAGTACTTC. This gives the protein CASSRGRGILGEQYF.

V usage is TRBV15 and J usage is TRBJ2-7, with 10 bases lining up with TRBD1. Losses at the gene ends were 3 bases for V and 5 bases for J; bases not matched to a gene: 7. CDR1 is LNHNV, CDR2 YYDKDF, per germline (reference sequence). The CDR3 is made up of 15 amino acids. CDR3 coding DNA: TGTGCCACCAGCAGGGAGCGCGGGACAGGGGACGAGCAGTACTTC. This encodes CATSRERGTGDEQYF.

This chain joins TRBV6-4 and TRBJ2-3; D may be TRBD1 or TRBD2 (5 bases each). The V and J ends lost 2 bases and 2 bases respectively, with 8 bases between them. Germline V lookup: CDR1 MRHNA, CDR2 SNTAGT. CDR3 size: 14 residues. The CDR3 reads CASSDGDHTDTQYF. Here the CDR3 DNA reads TGTGCCAGCAGTGACGGGGACCACACAGATACGCAGTATTTT.

The chain employs TRBV7-2 and TRBJ2-1; D not certain. The CDR3 has 13 amino acids. The germline gives CDR1 SGHTA, CDR2 FQGNSA. Trimming pared 3 bases from V and 7 bases from J, leaving 10 bases between. CDR3 loop: CASSLGRRNEQFF. In nucleotides, the CDR3 is TGTGCCAGCAGCTTGGGCAGGCGAAATGAGCAGTTCTTC.

The V call is TRBV9, the J call TRBJ2-1, with D possibly TRBD2 on 6 matching bases. The CDR3 totals 16 residues. Germline lookup yields CDR1 SGDLS and CDR2 YYNGEE. Trimming took off 0 bases at V and 2 bases at J, with 12 bases between the two ends. DNA for the CDR3: TGTGCCAGCAGCGTAGTCGGAGGGGCTACCTACAATGAGCAGTTCTTC. As protein: CASSVVGGATYNEQFF.

The chain combines TRBV15 with TRBJ1-2; D not resolved. Per germline, CDR1 LNHNV and CDR2 YYDKDF (reference sequence). The CDR3 is 15 amino acids. Trimming took off 0 bases at V and 4 bases at J, with 12 bases between the two ends. CDR3 protein: CATSRDPRAPYGYTF. The CDR3 DNA reads TGTGCCACCAGCAGAGATCCACGGGCACCCTATGGCTACACCTTC. The variable domain in full, with the rest retrieved from reference TRBV15 and TRBJ1-2, is DAMVIQNPRYQVTQFGKPVTLSCSQTLNHNVMYWYQQKSSQAPKLLFHYYDKDFNNEADTPDNFQSRRPNTSFCFLDIRSPGLGDTAMYLCATSRDPRAPYGYTFGSGTRLTVV.

The V gene is TRBV27, the J gene TRBJ1-3; D is unclear. Trimming took off 5 bases at V and 1 base at J, with 9 bases between the two ends. Germline V CDR1 and CDR2: MNHEY, SMNVEV (reference sequence). CDR3 size: 14 residues. The CDR3 loop reads CASSLSASGNTIYF. CDR3 in DNA: TGTGCCAGCAGTCTCAGTGCTTCTGGAAACACCATATATTTT.

The chain uses TRBV19 and TRBJ1-5, with D tentatively TRBD1 (6 bases). The CDR3 is 13 residues long. Germline V gene sequence: CDR1 LNHDA, CDR2 SQIVND (reference sequence). Between the trimmed V and J ends, which lost 9 bases and 2 bases, there was a span of 11 bases. CDR3 sequence: CASQDSRNQPQHF. The CDR3 nucleotides are TGTGCCAGCCAGGACAGCCGCAATCAGCCCCAGCATTTT.

The chain carries TRBV19 and TRBJ2-7, with 7 bases matching TRBD1. Germline-derived CDR1 and CDR2 are LNHDA and SQIVND (reference sequence). The CDR3 totals 14 residues. Unmatched junction bases numbered 8, after V lost 5 bases and J lost 4 bases. The DNA of the CDR3 is TGTGCCAGTAGTTCCGGGACAGCAGATTACGAGCAGTACTTC. Translated: CASSSGTADYEQYF.

The rearrangement joins TRBV7-9 to TRBJ2-5; 9 positions match TRBD2. Germline V gives CDR1 SEHNR, CDR2 FQNEAQ (reference sequence). The length of the CDR3 is 16 residues. V lost 5 bases, J lost 7 bases, and 14 bases stayed unmatched. CDR3 sequence: CASSPSAGGAMGTQYF. CDR3 DNA: TGTGCCAGCAGCCCCTCCGCGGGGGGGGCGATGGGGACCCAGTACTTC.